This paragraph covers one T cell receptor beta chain sequence. Its antigen is as yet unknown. The immunoSEQ assay was v3. Libraries were prepared by immunoSEQ multiplex PCR; TCRdb keeps only in-frame clonotypes and omits some of them. The sample has 55,000 to 70,000 clones, roughly 84% seen once. The data were taken from a study of TIL therapy for anti-PD-1-resistant metastatic lung cancer. Study-wide results and limits: The baseline peripheral repertoire was partially replaced by infused TIL clonotypes that later decayed.

Time point meaning: pre-treatment sample, taken before nivolumab and TIL therapy. Patients were adults with stage 4 NSCLC. Germline loops: CDR1 MGHRA, CDR2 YSYEKL. V lost 1 base to trimming and J lost 1 base, with 16 bases between them. CDR3 size: 17 residues. Here the sequenced sample was blood, taken at baseline. The clonotype was recovered from a person aged 25-85 years with non-small cell lung cancer. This sequence joins TRBV4-1 and TRBJ1-2; D unresolved. The CDR3 region is CASSQVTEGAVNYGYTF. For the CDR3, the DNA is TGCGCCAGCAGCCAAGTAACAGAGGGAGCCGTTAACTATGGCTACACCTTC.